These 5 T cell receptor beta chains share one sample of origin, sequenced in a study of blood T cell repertoires in COVID-19. Clones were sequenced by immunoSEQ multiplex PCR, and TCRdb holds only the in-frame ones, with some missing. The table has some 190,000 clones, 80% seen once; the top ten hold around 15%. The sample was PBMCs or T cells enriched from blood (not recorded which). These TCRs come from a man in his fifties or sixties who had been exposed to COVID-19.

Comment on this clone: No DNA is shown, since the ends of the CDR3 on it are uncertain; the CDR3 is the one TCRdb lists. The chain couples TRBV28 to TRBJ1-5; the table's D call TRBD1 went unverified against the DNA. Germline loops: CDR1 MDHEN, CDR2 SYDVKM. The CDR3 is 15 amino acids long, termini counted. Here the CDR3 reads CASSFLAGGPSPQHF.

The V call is TRBV27, the J call TRBJ2-7; TRBD1 matches at 10 bases. From germline, CDR1 is MNHEY and CDR2 SMNVEV (reference sequence). J was trimmed by 3 bases and V by 3 bases; bases with no gene match: 5. The CDR3 length is 15 residues. The CDR3 coding sequence is TGTGCCAGCAGTTTTGGCCGGGACAGGGGCTACGAGCAGTACTTC. Translating it yields CASSFGRDRGYEQYF.

The chain links TRBV19 to TRBJ1-4, with 7 bases fitting TRBD1. J gave up 1 base and V 6 bases, and 11 bases lay outside the gene matches. This CDR3 is 17 amino acids long. Germline CDR1 reads LNHDA; CDR2 reads SQIVND (reference sequence). The CDR3 reads CASSHRQGEITNEKLFF. CDR3 DNA: TGTGCCAGTAGCCATCGACAGGGAGAAATAACTAATGAAAAACTGTTTTTT. Supplemented by reference TRBV19 and TRBJ1-4, the full variable domain reads DGGITQSPKYLFRKEGQNVTLSCEQNLNHDAMYWYRQDPGQGLRLIYYSQIVNDFQKGDIAEGYSVSREKKESFPLTVTSAQKNPTAFYLCASSHRQGEITNEKLFFGSGTQLSVL.

J is TRBJ2-1 and V is TRBV11-2, with TRBD1 identical over 9 bases. Germline V CDR1 and CDR2: SGHAT, FQNNGV. With 5 bases clipped from V and 5 bases from J, the junction kept 10 bases outside the gene matches. CDR3 length equals 16 residues. In DNA form, the CDR3 reads TGTGCCAGCAGCCGGGGGTCGGACAGGGGTAACAATGAGCAGTTCTTC. Amino acids: CASSRGSDRGNNEQFF.

The V and J genes are TRBV5-4 and TRBJ2-5; D perhaps matches TRBD1 (6 bases). Trimming stripped 4 bases from V and 5 bases from J, with 24 bases between. Germline assignment: CDR1 SGHNT and CDR2 YYREEE (reference sequence). The CDR3 has 17 residues. The DNA of the CDR3 is TGTGCCAGCAGCCTTACCGGGACACAGTCCCGGCGGGAGACCCAGTACTTC. This sequence encodes CASSLTGTQSRRETQYF.